Each of the 26 T cell receptor beta chains below was sequenced from the same sample in a study of long-term antiretroviral therapy in people with HIV. Runs used v3.0 of the immunoSEQ assay and were done at survey level. The data were produced by immunoSEQ multiplex PCR, yet TCRdb's version contains in-frame clones alone and is incomplete. Of 11,000 to 15,000 clones detected, roughly 82% appear once; the ten largest clones hold around 7.2%. Sequencing used unsorted PBMCs, obtained 0.4 years after starting antiretroviral therapy. These receptors all come from a man in his thirties or forties with HIV.

The rearrangement joins TRBV11-2 to TRBJ2-5; no definite D call. In germline, CDR1 is SGHAT, CDR2 FQNNGV. Deletions cut 0 bases from V and 4 bases from J, with 9 bases between. This CDR3 region has 14 residues. In DNA, the CDR3 is TGTGCCAGCAGCTTAGATACCATCACAGAGACCCAGTACTTC. It specifies CASSLDTITETQYF.

J is TRBJ1-2 and V is TRBV18; 8 bases are shared with TRBD1. Losses at the gene ends were 2 bases for V and 7 bases for J; bases not matched to a gene: 6. The CDR3 totals 14 residues. Germline CDR1 KGHSH, CDR2 LQKENI. The DNA for the CDR3 is TGTGCCAGCTCACCAGAGACAGGGGATCGTGGCTACACCTTC. Translating it yields CASSPETGDRGYTF.

A few counts support this clone. The rearrangement joins TRBV20-1 to TRBJ2-1, with 8 bases aligning to TRBD1. Trimming took 7 bases from V and 7 from J; bases not matched to a gene: 3. The CDR3 consists of 11 residues. Germline CDR1 reads DFQATT; CDR2 reads SNEGSKA (reference sequence). CDR3 in DNA: TGCAGTGTAGGACAGGGAAATGAGCAGTTCTTC. Protein product: CSVGQGNEQFF.

This rearrangement joins TRBV12-5 to TRBJ2-1; TRBD2 might be the D (6 bases). Germline values: CDR1 LGHNT, CDR2 FRNRAP. Trimming removed 1 base at V and 4 bases at J, with 11 bases between. The CDR3 contains 15 residues. CDR3 nucleotides: TGTGCTAGTGGTTTGGGGAGCGGAGGGTACAATGAGCAGTTCTTC. It translates to CASGLGSGGYNEQFF. The full variable domain, completed using reference TRBV12-5 and TRBJ2-1, is DARVTQTPRHKVTEMGQEVTMRCQPILGHNTVFWYRQTMMQGLELLAYFRNRAPLDDSGMPKDRFSAEMPDATLATLKIQPSEPRDSAVYFCASGLGSGGYNEQFFGPGTRLTVL.

The chain couples TRBV19 to TRBJ2-3; 8 nucleotides align to TRBD2. Germline V CDR1 and CDR2: LNHDA, SQIVND (reference sequence). The length of the CDR3 is 17 residues. The V and J ends lost 3 bases and 3 bases, in that order; junction bases with no gene match: 11. The DNA for the CDR3 is TGTGCCAGTAGTATGAATTGGCAGCGGGGGAAGACAGATACGCAGTATTTT. This gives the protein CASSMNWQRGKTDTQYF.

V is TRBV18 and J is TRBJ1-1, with D uncertain. Germline V gives CDR1 KGHSH, CDR2 LQKENI. Trimming took 2 bases from V and 0 from J, leaving 7 bases between them. The CDR3 extends over 14 amino acids. CDR3 protein: CASSPSTMNTEAFF. The DNA for the CDR3 is TGTGCCAGCTCACCAAGCACCATGAACACTGAAGCTTTCTTT.

The V gene is TRBV5-1, the J gene TRBJ2-5; 9 positions agree with TRBD2. CDR3 length equals 14 residues. Unmatched junction bases numbered 10, after V lost 4 bases and J lost 9 bases. Per germline, CDR1 SGHRS and CDR2 YFSETQ. For the CDR3, the DNA is TGCGCCAGCAGCCCGAGCGGGGGGCCACGGGCCCAGTACTTC. It encodes CASSPSGGPRAQYF.

The chain employs TRBV11-2 and TRBJ2-7; D gene unclear. The CDR3 has 16 residues. With 5 bases removed from V and 0 bases from J, the gap between germline ends came to 17 bases. Germline loops: CDR1 SGHAT, CDR2 FQNNGV. CDR3 sequence: CASSAVGHGPSYEQYF. The CDR3, as DNA: TGTGCCAGCAGCGCCGTAGGGCATGGCCCCTCCTACGAGCAGTACTTC.

The V and J genes are TRBV5-4 and TRBJ1-6; 7 nucleotides align to TRBD1. The V gene end was trimmed by 1 base and the J gene end by 5 bases; junction bases not matched to a gene: 6. The CDR3 has 16 amino acids. The germline gives CDR1 SGHNT, CDR2 YYREEE (reference sequence). CDR3 DNA sequence: TGTGCCAGCAGCTTGTTCGGCAGGGGGAATAATTCACCCCTCCACTTT. Its translation is CASSLFGRGNNSPLHF.

This clone occurred a few times. V is TRBV5-1 and J is TRBJ2-2; D not resolved. Per the germline V gene, CDR1 is SGHRS and CDR2 is YFSETQ. V was cut by 4 bases and J by 4 bases, with 8 bases left in between. This CDR3 region has 13 residues. In nucleotides, the CDR3 is TGCGCCAGCAGCGCCGGGTTCACCGGGGAGCTGTTTTTT. This sequence encodes CASSAGFTGELFF.

This clone was recorded a few times. The chain employs TRBV6-5 and TRBJ1-2, with 7 positions matching TRBD1. Germline V gene sequence: CDR1 MNHEY, CDR2 SVGAGI. Losses at the gene ends were 5 bases for V and 4 bases for J; bases not matched to a gene: 4. This CDR3 comprises 13 residues. The DNA of the CDR3 is TGTGCCAGCAGTCTCCGGGACAGCTATGGCTACACCTTC. Translating gives CASSLRDSYGYTF.

This clone came up once. The genes are TRBV7-9 and TRBJ2-3; D gene ambiguous. The V and J ends lost 2 bases and 0 bases respectively, with 9 bases between them. This CDR3 comprises 15 residues. In germline, CDR1 is SEHNR, CDR2 FQNEAQ (reference sequence). CDR3 sequence reads: CASSLLGPSTDTQYF. CDR3 DNA: TGTGCCAGCAGCTTACTTGGACCCAGCACAGATACGCAGTATTTT.

The V call is TRBV5-4, the J call TRBJ2-5; TRBD2 agrees at 7 bases. Germline CDR1 and CDR2: SGHNT and YYREEE (reference sequence). CDR3 length: 17 residues. V lost 3 bases to trimming and J lost 2 bases; unmatched junction nucleotides: 13. Here the CDR3 reads CASSSEINSGKQETQYF. In DNA form, the CDR3 reads TGTGCCAGCAGCTCGGAGATCAACAGCGGGAAACAAGAGACCCAGTACTTC.

The V call is TRBV6-1, the J call TRBJ1-1, with D perhaps TRBD1 (6 bases). The CDR3 has 15 amino acids. The V gene's germline CDR1 is MNHNS and CDR2 SASEGT. Trimming removed 6 bases at V and 1 base at J, with 15 bases between. The DNA of the CDR3 is TGTGCCAGCAGGGAACCGGGGGCTAGGAACACTGAAGCTTTCTTT. Protein: CASREPGARNTEAFF.

This chain joins TRBV4-1 and TRBJ2-7; TRBD2 aligns across 12 bases. CDR1 and CDR2 (germline): MGHRA, YSYEKL. The CDR3 contains 17 residues. J was trimmed by 5 bases and V by 0 bases; bases with no gene match: 8. The CDR3 is CASSQEGLAGGFHEQYF. The CDR3 DNA sequence: TGCGCCAGCAGCCAAGAGGGGCTAGCGGGAGGGTTCCACGAGCAGTACTTC.

V usage is TRBV6-1 and J usage is TRBJ2-7; TRBD2 might be the D (7 bases). This CDR3 contains 13 residues. The ends were cut back, 6 bases at V and 5 bases at J, with 14 bases in the middle. Germline CDR1 is MNHNS and CDR2 is SASEGT. CDR3 sequence reads: CASRGGGANEQYF. CDR3 nucleotide sequence: TGTGCCAGCAGGGGTGGGGGGGCAAACGAGCAGTACTTC.

This chain joins TRBV19 and TRBJ2-7; maybe TRBD2 (5 bases). The CDR3 has 13 residues. The germline CDR1 and CDR2 sequences are LNHDA and SQIVND (reference sequence). The V and J ends lost 4 bases and 3 bases respectively, with 10 bases between them. CDR3 region: CASSTSRDYEQYF. The CDR3, as DNA: TGTGCCAGTAGTACGTCCCGGGACTACGAGCAGTACTTC.

The chain links TRBV15 to TRBJ2-2; 10 nucleotides line up with TRBD2. The CDR3 has 17 residues. The germline gives CDR1 LNHNV, CDR2 YYDKDF (reference sequence). J gave up 0 bases and V 0 bases, and 1 base lay outside the gene matches. The CDR3, as DNA: TGTGCCACCAGCAGAGATCTAGCGGGGGCGAACACCGGGGAGCTGTTTTTT. It encodes CATSRDLAGANTGELFF. Looking up the rest from reference TRBV15 and TRBJ2-2 gives the full variable domain: DAMVIQNPRYQVTQFGKPVTLSCSQTLNHNVMYWYQQKSSQAPKLLFHYYDKDFNNEADTPDNFQSRRPNTSFCFLDIRSPGLGDTAMYLCATSRDLAGANTGELFFGEGSRLTVL.

Here the CDR3 reads CSAWGVGNTEAFF. For the CDR3, the DNA is TGCAGCGCTTGGGGGGTCGGGAACACTGAAGCTTTCTTT. This chain links TRBV29-1 with TRBJ1-1; D is possibly TRBD1 (5 bases). Trimming shortened V by 7 bases and J by 1 base, and 13 bases separated the two germline ends. The CDR3 is 13 amino acids. CDR1 is SQVTM and CDR2 is ANQGSEA in the germline V gene.

In its sample, this clone was seen a few times. This chain connects TRBV7-6 to TRBJ2-1; the D gene is possibly TRBD2 (5 bases). Between the trimmed V and J ends, which lost 5 bases and 12 bases, there was a span of 17 bases. Germline V gene lookup returns CDR1 SGHVS and CDR2 FNYEAQ. The CDR3 sequence is 13 residues long. CDR3 in amino acids: CASSTHPGEGQFF. CDR3 DNA sequence: TGTGCCAGCAGCACACACCCCGGGGAAGGGCAGTTCTTC.

The V call is TRBV7-9, the J call TRBJ2-7; D is unresolved. The V gene's germline CDR1 is SEHNR and CDR2 FQNEAQ (reference sequence). Trimming removed 1 base from V and 6 bases from J, with 10 bases in between. This CDR3 spans 13 amino acids. CDR3 coding DNA: TGTGCCAGCAGCTTAGTAGGCTCGGGCGAGCAGTACTTC. Translation gives CASSLVGSGEQYF.

This clone was detected only once. The chain has TRBV5-4 and TRBJ2-1; D unresolved. The germline V gene has CDR1 SGHNT and CDR2 YYREEE (reference sequence). CDR3 size: 16 residues. Trimming stripped 2 bases from V and 4 bases from J, with 16 bases between. CDR3 residues: CASSFRSLVLYNEQFF. In nucleotides, the CDR3 is TGTGCCAGCAGCTTCAGGAGTCTGGTTTTATACAATGAGCAGTTCTTC.

This sequence joins TRBV7-9 and TRBJ2-7; TRBD1 agrees at 7 bases. This CDR3 contains 15 residues. CDR1 SEHNR and CDR2 FQNEAQ come from the germline V gene (reference sequence). The ends lost 5 bases at V and 1 base at J; junction bases unmatched: 8. CDR3 amino acids: CASSLEGAGSYEQYF. CDR3 coding DNA: TGTGCCAGCAGCCTAGAGGGGGCTGGGTCCTACGAGCAGTACTTC. Drawing the rest from reference TRBV7-9 and TRBJ2-7, the complete variable domain is DTGVSQNPRHKITKRGQNVTFRCDPISEHNRLYWYRQTLGQGPEFLTYFQNEAQLEKSRLLSDRFSAERPKGSFSTLEIQRTEQGDSAMYLCASSLEGAGSYEQYFGPGTRLTVT.

The genes are TRBV27 and TRBJ2-7; TRBD1 or TRBD2 may be the D gene (6 bases each). The V gene's germline CDR1 is MNHEY and CDR2 SMNVEV (reference sequence). The V end was cut by 2 bases, the J end by 2 bases, with 7 bases between. This CDR3 has 13 amino acids. CDR3: CASSLRGAYEQYF. The CDR3 DNA sequence: TGTGCCAGCAGTTTAAGGGGGGCCTACGAGCAGTACTTC.

The chain combines TRBV27 with TRBJ2-7; D is uncertain. Germline V gene sequence: CDR1 MNHEY, CDR2 SMNVEV (reference sequence). The ends were cut back, 4 bases at V and 2 bases at J, with 6 bases in the middle. This CDR3 is 12 amino acids long. The CDR3 is CASSSTTYEQYF. CDR3 in DNA: TGTGCCAGCAGTTCAACTACCTACGAGCAGTACTTC.

The chain couples TRBV29-1 to TRBJ2-7; 10 bases agree with TRBD1. The CDR3 sequence is 14 residues long. Per the germline V gene, CDR1 is SQVTM and CDR2 is ANQGSEA. Unmatched junction bases numbered 9, after V lost 3 bases and J lost 7 bases. CDR3 coding DNA: TGCAGCGTTGAGGGGGGACAGGGGAGTGAGGAGCAGTACTTC. Translation: CSVEGGQGSEEQYF.